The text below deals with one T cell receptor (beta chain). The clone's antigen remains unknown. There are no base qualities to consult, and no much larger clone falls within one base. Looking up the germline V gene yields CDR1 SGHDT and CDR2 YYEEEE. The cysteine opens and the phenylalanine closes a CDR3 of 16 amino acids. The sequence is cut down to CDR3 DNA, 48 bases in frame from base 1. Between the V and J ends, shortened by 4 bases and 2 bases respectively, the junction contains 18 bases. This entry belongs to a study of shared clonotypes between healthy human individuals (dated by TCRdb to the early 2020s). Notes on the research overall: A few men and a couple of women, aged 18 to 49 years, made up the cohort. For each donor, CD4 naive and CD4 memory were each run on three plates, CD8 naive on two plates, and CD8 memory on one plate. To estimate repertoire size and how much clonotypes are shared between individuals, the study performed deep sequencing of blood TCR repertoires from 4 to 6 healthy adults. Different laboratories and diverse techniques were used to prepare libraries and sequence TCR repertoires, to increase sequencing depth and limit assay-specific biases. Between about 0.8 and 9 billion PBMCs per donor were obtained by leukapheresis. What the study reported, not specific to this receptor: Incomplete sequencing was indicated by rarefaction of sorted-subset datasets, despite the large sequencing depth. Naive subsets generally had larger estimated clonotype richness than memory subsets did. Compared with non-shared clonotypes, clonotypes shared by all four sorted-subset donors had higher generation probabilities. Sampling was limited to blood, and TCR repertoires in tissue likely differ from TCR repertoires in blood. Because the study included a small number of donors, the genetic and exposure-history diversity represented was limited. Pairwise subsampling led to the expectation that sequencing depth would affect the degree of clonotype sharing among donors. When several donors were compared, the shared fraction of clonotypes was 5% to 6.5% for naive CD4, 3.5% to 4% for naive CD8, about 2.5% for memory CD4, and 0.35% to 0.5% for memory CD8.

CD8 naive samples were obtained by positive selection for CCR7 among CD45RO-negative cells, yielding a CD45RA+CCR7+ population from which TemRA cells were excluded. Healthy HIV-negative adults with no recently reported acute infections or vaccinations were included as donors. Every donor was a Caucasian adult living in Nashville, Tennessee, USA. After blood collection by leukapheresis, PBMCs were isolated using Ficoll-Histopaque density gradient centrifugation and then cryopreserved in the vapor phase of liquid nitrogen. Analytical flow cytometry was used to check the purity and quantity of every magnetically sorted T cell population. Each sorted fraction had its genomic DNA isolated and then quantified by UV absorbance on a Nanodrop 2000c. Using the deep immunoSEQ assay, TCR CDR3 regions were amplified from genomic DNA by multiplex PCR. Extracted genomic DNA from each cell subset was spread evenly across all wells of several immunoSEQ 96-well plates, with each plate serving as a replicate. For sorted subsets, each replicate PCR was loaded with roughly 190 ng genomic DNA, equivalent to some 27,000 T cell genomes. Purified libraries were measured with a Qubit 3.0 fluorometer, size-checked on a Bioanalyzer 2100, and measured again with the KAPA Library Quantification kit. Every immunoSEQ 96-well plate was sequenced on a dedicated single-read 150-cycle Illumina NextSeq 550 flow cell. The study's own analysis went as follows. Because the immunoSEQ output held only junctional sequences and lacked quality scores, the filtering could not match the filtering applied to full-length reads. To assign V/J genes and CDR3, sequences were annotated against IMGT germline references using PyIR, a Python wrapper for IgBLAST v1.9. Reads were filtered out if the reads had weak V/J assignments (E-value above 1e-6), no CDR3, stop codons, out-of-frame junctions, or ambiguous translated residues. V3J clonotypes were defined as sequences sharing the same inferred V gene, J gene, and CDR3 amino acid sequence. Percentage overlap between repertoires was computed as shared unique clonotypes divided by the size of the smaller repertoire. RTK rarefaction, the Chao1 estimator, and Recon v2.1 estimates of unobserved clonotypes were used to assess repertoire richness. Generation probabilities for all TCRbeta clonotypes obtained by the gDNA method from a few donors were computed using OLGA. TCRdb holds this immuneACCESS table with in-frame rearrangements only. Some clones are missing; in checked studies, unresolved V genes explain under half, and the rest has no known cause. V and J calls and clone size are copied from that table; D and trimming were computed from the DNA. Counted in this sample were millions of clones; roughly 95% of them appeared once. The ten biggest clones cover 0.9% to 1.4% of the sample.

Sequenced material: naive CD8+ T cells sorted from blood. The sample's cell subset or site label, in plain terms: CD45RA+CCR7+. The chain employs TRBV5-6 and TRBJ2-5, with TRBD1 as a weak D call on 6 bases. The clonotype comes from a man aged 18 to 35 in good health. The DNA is TGTGCCAGCAGCATGGGGGCCCAGGGTAGGCAAGAGACCCAGTACTTC. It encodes CASSMGAQGRQETQYF.